The T cell receptor beta chain described here comes from a study of T cells in Graves' hyperthyroidism and ophthalmopathy. For this clonotype: Antigen: not known.

TCR beta CDR3 sequences were amplified from RNA transcripts. During a first-round RT-PCR of the TCR CDR3, the HTBI primer set was used. TCRdb ran MiXCR on the multiplex PCR reads and lists one entry per CDR3 protein. The sample yields approximately 600,000 distinct CDR3 sequences, around 15% seen once. Overall study findings and caveats: Blood samples included most of the expanded thyroid clonotypes exceeding 0.001. Ophthalmopathy was distinguished from stable hyperthyroidism by 13 V-J signatures.

The length of the CDR3 is 17 residues. The germline gives CDR1 MNHEY, CDR2 SMNVEV (reference sequence). J was trimmed by 5 bases and V by 4 bases; bases with no gene match: 8. Graves' hyperthyroidism is called stable when ophthalmopathy does not progress within 18 months. Among the patients, aged 18 to 65, hyperthyroidism was newly diagnosed and had lasted under 2 months. This rearrangement joins TRBV27 to TRBJ2-5; TRBD2 aligns across 15 bases. This TCR came from a woman aged 30 to 39 with Graves' hyperthyroidism. Source material: blood. The CDR3 sequence: CASSSGLAGGPGETQYF. Here the CDR3 DNA reads TGTGCCAGCAGTTCCGGACTAGCGGGAGGGCCCGGGGAGACCCAGTACTTC.